These 25 T cell receptor beta chains were all obtained from the same sample, sequenced in a study of blood T cell repertoires in COVID-19. The assay was immunoSEQ multiplex PCR, and TCRdb's table has in-frame clones only and misses some. The data contain hundreds of thousands of clones, about nine tenths of them singletons. The source material was peripheral blood. All receptors derive from an older woman with COVID-19, enrolled during active disease.

The CDR3 region has the DNA TGTGCCAGCAGCTTAGTACCAGAGGGTGTTACTGAAGCTTTCTTT. This translates into CASSLVPEGVTEAFF. This chain links TRBV7-6 with TRBJ1-1; D gene ambiguous. CDR1 is SGHVS and CDR2 is FNYEAQ in the germline V gene. V shed 1 base and J shed 5 bases, with 14 bases lying between them. The length of the CDR3 is 15 residues.

This clone was counted once. The chain employs TRBV6-5 and TRBJ2-3, with TRBD2 identical over 9 bases. The ends lost 4 bases at V and 1 base at J; junction bases unmatched: 3. There are 15 residues in the CDR3. Germline V gives CDR1 MNHEY, CDR2 SVGAGI. The CDR3 DNA is TGTGCCAGCAGTTCAGCGGGGGGCGGCACAGATACGCAGTATTTT. This encodes CASSSAGGGTDTQYF.

The rearrangement uses TRBV28 and TRBJ1-1; D is unclear. CDR1 and CDR2 from the germline V gene are MDHEN and SYDVKM. Trimming left V 2 bases short and J 8 bases short, with 9 bases between. The length of the CDR3 is 12 residues. The CDR3 nucleotides read TGTGCCAGCAGTTTAGATGCACTGGAAGCTTTCTTT. This codes for CASSLDALEAFF.

J is TRBJ1-1 and V is TRBV5-1; 7 bases align to TRBD1. Germline trimming cut 3 bases from V and 1 base from J; bases unmatched to any gene: 3. Germline CDR1 SGHRS, CDR2 YFSETQ. CDR3 length: 14 amino acids. The CDR3 DNA reads as TGCGCCAGCAGCTCGGGACAGCCGAACACTGAAGCTTTCTTT. Translated: CASSSGQPNTEAFF.

The chain has TRBV2 and TRBJ1-2; a weak D match, TRBD1 (5 bases). The CDR3 is 15 amino acids. Trimming stripped 4 bases from V and 0 bases from J, with 12 bases between. Germline CDR1 SNHLY, CDR2 FYNNEI. CDR3 nucleotides: TGTGCCAGCAGTGGCCAGGGCATCCCTAACTATGGCTACACCTTC. This encodes CASSGQGIPNYGYTF.

This sequence joins TRBV9 and TRBJ2-1; no firm D call. V lost 7 bases and J 0 bases, leaving 11 bases between the germline ends. Germline values: CDR1 SGDLS, CDR2 YYNGEE. The CDR3 is made up of 14 amino acids. The CDR3 DNA is TGTGCCAGCGGAGAGGCGAGCTCCTACAATGAGCAGTTCTTC. Protein: CASGEASSYNEQFF.

The V call is TRBV27, the J call TRBJ2-2; D is undetermined. V was clipped by 3 bases and J by 6 bases, with 11 bases between them. The CDR3 spans 14 residues. The germline CDR1 and CDR2 sequences are MNHEY and SMNVEV (reference sequence). CDR3 bases: TGTGCCAGCAGTTTGCCCAGTGGCTCCGGGGAGCTGTTTTTT. Protein sequence: CASSLPSGSGELFF.

This clone has only one observation. The chain joins TRBV6-2 or TRBV6-3 to TRBJ2-3; 9 bases agree with TRBD2. J gave up 2 bases and V 0 bases, and 9 bases lay outside the gene matches. This CDR3 contains 18 residues. CDR1 is MNHEY and CDR2 is SVGEGT in the germline V gene. The CDR3 loop is CASSYSTGRGGPTDTQYF. The CDR3, as DNA: TGTGCCAGCAGTTACTCGACGGGGCGGGGGGGCCCCACAGATACGCAGTATTTT.

The chain joins TRBV28 to TRBJ1-2; TRBD1 agrees at 9 bases. The CDR3 runs to 14 residues. Losses at the gene ends were 7 bases for V and 4 bases for J; bases not matched to a gene: 7. Germline assignment: CDR1 MDHEN and CDR2 SYDVKM. The CDR3 sequence is CASTPDRGVYGYTF. The CDR3 DNA is TGTGCCAGCACCCCGGACAGGGGTGTCTATGGCTACACCTTC.

V usage is TRBV6-6 and J usage is TRBJ2-7; TRBD2 agrees at 9 bases. The V segment lost 5 bases and the J segment 1 base; nucleotides outside the gene matches: 12. This CDR3 has 17 residues. Germline V gives CDR1 MNHNY, CDR2 SVGAGI (reference sequence). This CDR3 reads CASSPRLAEFFSYEQYF. The CDR3 DNA sequence: TGTGCCAGCAGTCCTCGACTAGCGGAGTTCTTTTCCTACGAGCAGTACTTC.

The chain combines TRBV19 with TRBJ1-1, with D perhaps matching TRBD1 (5 bases). CDR1 is LNHDA and CDR2 is SQIVND in the germline V gene (reference sequence). The V gene lost 8 bases and the J gene lost 0 bases, with 10 bases spanning the gap. This CDR3 comprises 13 residues. CDR3 DNA: TGTGCCAGTGCGGGACGGTTGAACACTGAAGCTTTCTTT. Amino acid sequence: CASAGRLNTEAFF.

The gene calls are TRBV10-3 and TRBJ1-3, with D hard to call. Germline CDR1 is ENHRY and CDR2 is SYGVKD. Between the trimmed V and J ends, which lost 11 bases and 11 bases, there was a span of 19 bases. The CDR3 length is 12 residues. The CDR3 reads CASNPAGEAIYF. In DNA, the CDR3 is TGTGCCTCTAACCCAGCCGGGGAGGCCATATATTTT.

This chain uses TRBV7-9 with TRBJ1-4; tentative D call: TRBD1 (6 bases). Trimming took 5 bases from V and 5 from J, leaving 9 bases between them. The length of the CDR3 is 13 residues. CDR1 and CDR2 from the germline V gene are SEHNR and FQNEAQ (reference sequence). The CDR3 loop is CASSEGQNEKLFF. The CDR3 region has the DNA TGTGCCAGCAGCGAAGGACAGAATGAAAAACTGTTTTTT. Full variable domain (rest looked up from reference TRBV7-9 and TRBJ1-4): DTGVSQNPRHKITKRGQNVTFRCDPISEHNRLYWYRQTLGQGPEFLTYFQNEAQLEKSRLLSDRFSAERPKGSFSTLEIQRTEQGDSAMYLCASSEGQNEKLFFGSGTQLSVL.

The chain employs TRBV12-3 or TRBV12-4 and TRBJ1-5; possible D gene TRBD1, 6 bases. The CDR3 runs 13 residues. The V gene lost 5 bases and the J gene lost 4 bases, with 9 bases spanning the gap. The CDR3 loop reads CASSHTGNQPQHF. Written as DNA, the CDR3 is TGTGCCAGCAGTCACACAGGGAATCAGCCCCAGCATTTT.

V gene TRBV18 combines with J gene TRBJ2-7; 7 nucleotides agree with TRBD1. This CDR3 comprises 14 residues. Unmatched junction bases numbered 5, after V lost 3 bases and J lost 3 bases. In germline, CDR1 is KGHSH, CDR2 LQKENI. For the CDR3, the DNA is TGTGCCAGCTCACCTACAGGGGAATACTACGAGCAGTACTTC. Residues: CASSPTGEYYEQYF.

The chain combines TRBV6-6 with TRBJ1-2, with D uncertain. Germline V gene sequence: CDR1 MNHNY, CDR2 SVGAGI (reference sequence). The V and J ends lost 10 bases and 3 bases respectively, with 15 bases between them. The CDR3 is 13 residues long. CDR3 DNA sequence: TGTGCCACCCTCCAATCCGGGGACTATGGCTACACCTTC. This translates into CATLQSGDYGYTF.

The V gene is TRBV2, the J gene TRBJ2-7, with unresolved D. CDR3 size: 12 residues. Trimming cost V 7 bases and J 0 bases, with 7 bases left between them. The germline V gene encodes CDR1 SNHLY and CDR2 FYNNEI. Here the CDR3 DNA reads TGTGCCAGCACGAGCCTCTCCTACGAGCAGTACTTC. Its protein product is CASTSLSYEQYF. Together with reference TRBV2 and TRBJ2-7, the CDR3 gives the full variable domain: EPEVTQTPSHQVTQMGQEVILRCVPISNHLYFYWYRQILGQKVEFLVSFYNNEISEKSEIFDDQFSVERPDGSNFTLKIRSTKLEDSAMYFCASTSLSYEQYFGPGTRLTVT.

This sequence joins TRBV6-6 and TRBJ1-1; 7 bases fit TRBD1. In germline, CDR1 is MNHNY, CDR2 SVGAGI (reference sequence). Trimming took 2 bases from V and 5 from J; bases not matched to a gene: 5. The CDR3 extends over 14 amino acids. In DNA form, the CDR3 reads TGTGCCAGCAGTTACGGCAGGGGGACTACTGAAGCTTTCTTT. Protein product: CASSYGRGTTEAFF.

The rearrangement uses TRBV2 and TRBJ2-7; 9 positions match TRBD1. From germline, CDR1 is SNHLY and CDR2 FYNNEI. The CDR3 consists of 15 residues. Trimming removed 3 bases from V and 3 bases from J; junction bases left unmatched: 6. The CDR3 loop is CASSEGQGNLYEQYF. CDR3 coding DNA: TGTGCCAGCAGTGAGGGACAGGGAAACCTCTACGAGCAGTACTTC.

This clone was seen only once. The chain recombines TRBV19 with TRBJ2-1, with 10 positions matching TRBD2. CDR1 LNHDA and CDR2 SQIVND come from the germline V gene (reference sequence). Unmatched junction bases numbered 11, after V lost 9 bases and J lost 6 bases. This CDR3 region has 15 residues. The CDR3 region has the DNA TGTGCCAGCCCAGGGGAGCGGGGGGGCGCCAATGAGCAGTTCTTC. Its translation is CASPGERGGANEQFF.

This chain links TRBV7-9 with TRBJ2-2, with TRBD2 matching over 9 bases. The CDR3 contains 16 residues. Germline loops: CDR1 SEHNR, CDR2 FQNEAQ (reference sequence). Unmatched junction bases numbered 13, after V lost 10 bases and J lost 4 bases. The CDR3 region has the DNA TGTGCCACCGGCGGGGGGGTAGCGGGAGTCACCGGGGAGCTGTTTTTT. This translates into CATGGGVAGVTGELFF.

The chain couples TRBV7-9 to TRBJ1-2, with 8 bases matching TRBD1. CDR1 and CDR2 (germline): SEHNR, FQNEAQ (reference sequence). J lost 4 bases, V lost 8 bases, and 12 bases had no gene match. The CDR3 has 15 residues. CDR3 DNA: TGTGCCAGCCTCTCCTCAGGGGGCTCAATCTATGGCTACACCTTC. Amino acid sequence: CASLSSGGSIYGYTF.

The chain joins TRBV3-1 (or the pseudogene TRBV3-2) to TRBJ2-1, with 7 bases that match TRBD2. This CDR3 comprises 14 residues. Germline V lookup: CDR1 LGHDT, CDR2 YNNKEL (reference sequence). V lost 1 base to trimming and J lost 6 bases; unmatched junction nucleotides: 3. The CDR3, as DNA: TGTGCCAGCAGCCAAGGACTAGCTACCAATGAGCAGTTCTTC. Its protein product is CASSQGLATNEQFF.

This clone appeared once. The rearrangement uses TRBV19 and TRBJ2-2; D ambiguous. Trimming pared 3 bases from V and 1 base from J, leaving 6 bases between. The CDR3 has 14 residues. Germline loops: CDR1 LNHDA, CDR2 SQIVND (reference sequence). The CDR3 reads CASSILGNTGELFF. The CDR3 nucleotides read TGTGCCAGTAGTATCCTCGGGAACACCGGGGAGCTGTTTTTT.

This chain joins TRBV18 and TRBJ2-4; 11 bases line up with TRBD2. Trimming at V came to 4 bases and at J to 0 bases, leaving 2 bases not matched to a gene. The V gene's germline CDR1 is KGHSH and CDR2 LQKENI. This CDR3 has 16 residues. The CDR3 protein is CASSLTSGEAKNIQYF. As DNA, the CDR3 is TGTGCCAGCTCACTGACTAGCGGGGAAGCCAAAAACATTCAGTACTTC.